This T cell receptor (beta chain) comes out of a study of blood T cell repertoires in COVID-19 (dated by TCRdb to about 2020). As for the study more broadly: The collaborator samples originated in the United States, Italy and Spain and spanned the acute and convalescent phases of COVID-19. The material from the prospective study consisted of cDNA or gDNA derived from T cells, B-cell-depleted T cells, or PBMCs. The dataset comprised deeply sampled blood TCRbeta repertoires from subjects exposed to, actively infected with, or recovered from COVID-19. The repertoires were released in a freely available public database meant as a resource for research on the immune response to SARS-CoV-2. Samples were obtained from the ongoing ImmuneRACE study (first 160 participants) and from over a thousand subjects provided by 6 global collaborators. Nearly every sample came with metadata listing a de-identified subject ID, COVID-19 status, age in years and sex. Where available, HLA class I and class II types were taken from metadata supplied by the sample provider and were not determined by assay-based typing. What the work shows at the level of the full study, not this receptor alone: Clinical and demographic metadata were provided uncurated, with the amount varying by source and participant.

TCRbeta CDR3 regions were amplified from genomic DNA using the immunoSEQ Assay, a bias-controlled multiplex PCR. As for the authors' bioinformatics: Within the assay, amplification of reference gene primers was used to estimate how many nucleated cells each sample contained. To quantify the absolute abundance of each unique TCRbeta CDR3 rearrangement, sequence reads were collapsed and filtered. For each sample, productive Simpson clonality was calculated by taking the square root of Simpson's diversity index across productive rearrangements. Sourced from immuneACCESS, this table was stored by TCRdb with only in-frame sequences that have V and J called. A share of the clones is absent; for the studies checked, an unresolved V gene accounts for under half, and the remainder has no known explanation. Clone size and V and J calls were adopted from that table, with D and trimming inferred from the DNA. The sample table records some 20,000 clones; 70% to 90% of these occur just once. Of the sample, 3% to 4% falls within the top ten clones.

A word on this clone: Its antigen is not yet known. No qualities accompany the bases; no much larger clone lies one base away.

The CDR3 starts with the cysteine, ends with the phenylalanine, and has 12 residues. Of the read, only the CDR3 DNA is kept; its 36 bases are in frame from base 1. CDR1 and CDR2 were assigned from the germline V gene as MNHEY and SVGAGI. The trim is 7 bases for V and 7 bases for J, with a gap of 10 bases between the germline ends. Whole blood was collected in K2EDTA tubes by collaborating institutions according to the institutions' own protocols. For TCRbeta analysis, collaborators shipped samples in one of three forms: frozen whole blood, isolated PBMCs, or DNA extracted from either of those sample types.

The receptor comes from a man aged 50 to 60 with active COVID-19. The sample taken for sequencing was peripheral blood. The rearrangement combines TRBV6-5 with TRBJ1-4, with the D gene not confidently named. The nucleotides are TGTGCCAGCATCGACTACAGTGAAAAACTGTTTTTT. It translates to CASIDYSEKLFF.